This T cell receptor beta chain stems from a study of liver allograft versus peripheral blood T cells. In the study overall: Comparing T cell receptor repertoires in transplanted livers with those in recipients' peripheral blood was part of the design.

About this clonotype itself: The antigen is undetermined.

TCRdb re-called the reads through MiXCR, storing one row per CDR3 protein. The sample carries 2,800 or so distinct CDR3 sequences, around 17% recorded once. Overall study results and limits: It was reported that the T cell receptor repertoires found inside liver allografts differed from those that were detected in peripheral blood.

V lost 5 bases, J lost 1 base, and 7 bases stayed unmatched. CDR3 length: 15 residues. CDR1 and CDR2 (germline): SEHNR, FQNEAQ (reference sequence). The chain uses TRBV7-9 and TRBJ2-7, with 8 bases aligning to TRBD1. This sequence was found in a human patient who had a liver transplant. Some of the T cells may derive from the graft donor. The DNA for the CDR3 is TGTGCCAGCAGCACCGGACAGGGCCCTTCCTACGAGCAGTACTTC. It codes for CASSTGQGPSYEQYF.